This record looks at one T cell receptor (beta chain) sequence and its context. What it binds is not known. The sample comes from a study of regulatory T cells in long-lasting Graves disease. The V gene's germline CDR1 is SEHNR and CDR2 FQNEAQ (reference sequence). Trimming shortened V by 9 bases and J by 5 bases, and 21 bases separated the two germline ends. The CDR3 contains 15 residues. The time point here: newly diagnosed GD, antithyroid drugs for less than 3 months. TCR sequences were obtained from RNA taken from PBMCs. Patients hailed from an endocrinology department in Xi'an, China. Arm-PCR with iRepertoire HTBI primers amplified the CDR3 regions for these TCR beta libraries. TCRdb reprocessed the multiplex PCR reads with MiXCR, giving one entry per CDR3 protein. The sample lists 350,000 to 500,000 distinct CDR3 sequences; roughly 15% were seen once. Study results and caveats: Newly diagnosed patients shared 950 to 1,000 public clonotypes; persistent patients shared 2,500 to 3,000. Reduced TCR diversity was observed in persistent Graves' patients versus newly diagnosed patients.

Another study also made use of these data, one on T cells in Graves' hyperthyroidism and ophthalmopathy. From that study: Exclusion of patients followed from uncontrolled infection, other autoimmune disease, pregnancy or lactation.

The sequence derives from a woman younger than 35 with Graves disease. This chain uses TRBV7-9 with TRBJ2-3, with D tentatively TRBD1 or TRBD2 (5 bases each). Sequencing was performed on peripheral blood mononuclear cells (PBMCs), taken at new diagnosis, from a patient treated with antithyroid drugs. For the CDR3, the DNA is TGTGCCAGTGAGGGGCCTCGAGGTACACGAGATACGCAGTATTTT. The encoded protein is CASEGPRGTRDTQYF.